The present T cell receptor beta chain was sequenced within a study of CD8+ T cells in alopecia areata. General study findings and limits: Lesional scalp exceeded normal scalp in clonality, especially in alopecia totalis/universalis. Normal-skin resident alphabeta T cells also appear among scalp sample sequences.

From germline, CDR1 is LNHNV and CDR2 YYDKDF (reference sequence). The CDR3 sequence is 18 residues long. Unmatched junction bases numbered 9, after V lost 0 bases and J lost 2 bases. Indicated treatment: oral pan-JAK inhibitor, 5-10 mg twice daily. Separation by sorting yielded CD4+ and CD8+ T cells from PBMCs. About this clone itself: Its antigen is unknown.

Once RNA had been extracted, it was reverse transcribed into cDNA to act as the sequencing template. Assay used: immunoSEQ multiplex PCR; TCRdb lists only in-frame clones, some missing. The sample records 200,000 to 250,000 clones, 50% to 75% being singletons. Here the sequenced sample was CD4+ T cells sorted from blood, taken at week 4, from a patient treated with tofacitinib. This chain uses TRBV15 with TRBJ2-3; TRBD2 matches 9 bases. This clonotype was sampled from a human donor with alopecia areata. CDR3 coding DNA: TGTGCCACCAGCAGAGATGGGATTTTAGCGGGGGCCACAGATACGCAGTATTTT. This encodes CATSRDGILAGATDTQYF.